The 19 T cell receptor beta chains below were found in one sample sequenced in a study of cytomegalovirus exposure and HLA in healthy donors. The PCR contained 60 Vbeta and 13 Jbeta primers. Assay used: immunoSEQ multiplex PCR; TCRdb lists only in-frame clones, some missing. Counted here are roughly 36,000 clones, 80% occurring once; the ten biggest clones make up 5% to 6.5%. The sequenced material came from PBMCs. The receptor source for this set is a male donor in good health and CMV-seronegative.

A single count supports this clone. The chain has TRBV4-2 and TRBJ1-5, with TRBD1 matching 7 bases. The CDR3 has 15 amino acids. V lost 0 bases, J lost 5 bases, and 4 bases stayed unmatched. CDR1 is LGHNA, CDR2 YNFKEQ, per germline. This CDR3 reads CASSQEGDSYQPQHF. The CDR3 DNA reads as TGTGCCAGCAGCCAAGAAGGGGACAGTTATCAGCCCCAGCATTTT.

The chain recombines TRBV7-8 with TRBJ2-1; 14 nucleotides match TRBD2. The V and J ends lost 5 bases and 8 bases, in that order; junction bases with no gene match: 11. Germline CDR1 SGHVS, CDR2 FQNEAQ. This CDR3 has 17 amino acids. In DNA, the CDR3 is TGTGCCAGCAGCCTGACTAGCGGGAGGGCCGGGGTCTATGAGCAGTTCTTC. It encodes CASSLTSGRAGVYEQFF.

V is TRBV30 and J is TRBJ1-3, with TRBD1 matching 8 bases. Germline loops: CDR1 GTSNPN, CDR2 SVGIG (reference sequence). The CDR3 contains 15 residues. The trim removed 2 bases at V and 1 base at J, leaving 4 bases unmatched. The CDR3 here is CAWSTGTGSGNTIYF. The CDR3 nucleotides are TGTGCCTGGAGTACCGGGACAGGATCTGGAAACACCATATATTTT.

This chain uses TRBV7-2 with TRBJ2-3; D unresolved. The CDR3 extends over 13 amino acids. The germline V and J ends were trimmed by 1 base and 5 bases, with 7 bases remaining between them. The germline V gene has CDR1 SGHTA and CDR2 FQGNSA. The CDR3 DNA sequence: TGTGCCAGCAGCTTAGTTCCCTTAGATACGCAGTATTTT. Encoded protein: CASSLVPLDTQYF.

This clone has a single count. The rearrangement uses TRBV4-3 and TRBJ1-2; D is ambiguous. V was clipped by 0 bases and J by 7 bases, with 15 bases between them. CDR3 length: 15 residues. In germline, CDR1 is LGHNA, CDR2 YSLEER. CDR3 residues: CASSQDIGYTIGYTF. The CDR3 coding sequence is TGCGCCAGCAGCCAAGATATAGGTTACACTATTGGCTACACCTTC.

The chain couples TRBV6-6 to TRBJ1-6; TRBD1 matches 11 bases. The trim removed 2 bases at V and 15 bases at J, leaving 9 bases unmatched. CDR1 is MNHNY, CDR2 SVGAGI, per germline (reference sequence). The length of the CDR3 is 15 residues. The CDR3 loop is CASSYPTGGTGGLHF. The CDR3 DNA follows: TGTGCCAGCAGTTACCCAACCGGCGGGACAGGGGGCCTCCACTTT.

This chain joins TRBV12-1 and TRBJ2-7; TRBD2, the table's D call, was not compared with the DNA. TRBV12-1 is a pseudogene segment. The CDR3 runs to 12 residues. DNA for the CDR3: TGTGCCAGCAGCCGCGCTGGAGGTGAGCAGTACTTC. Its protein product is CASSRAGGEQYF.

V gene TRBV10-3 combines with J gene TRBJ2-1; tentatively, D is TRBD2 (6 bases). The CDR3 length is 14 residues. V was pared by 5 bases and J by 1 base, with 9 bases between. CDR1 and CDR2 (germline): ENHRY, SYGVKD. CDR3 nucleotides: TGTGCCATCAGTTCTCGGGAGTCCTACAATGAGCAGTTCTTC. This translates into CAISSRESYNEQFF.

The rearrangement links TRBV6-1 to TRBJ2-7; 7 nucleotides align to TRBD2. This CDR3 region has 15 residues. From germline, CDR1 is MNHNS and CDR2 SASEGT. V was clipped by 0 bases and J by 3 bases; unmatched bases: 5. CDR3 residues: CASSEAQTSIYEQYF. The DNA for the CDR3 is TGTGCCAGCAGTGAAGCGCAGACTAGCATCTACGAGCAGTACTTC.

Written as DNA, the CDR3 is TGTGCCAGCAGCCACGTAAGGGGGCTGAACACTGAAGCTTTCTTT. It encodes CASSHVRGLNTEAFF. This sequence joins TRBV14 and TRBJ1-1; 7 nucleotides line up with TRBD1. Germline V gene sequence: CDR1 SGHDN, CDR2 FVKESK. Trimming cost V 3 bases and J 0 bases; bases outside gene matches: 4. The CDR3 extends over 15 amino acids.

The chain has TRBV4-1 and TRBJ1-5; D may be TRBD1 (6 bases). This CDR3 has 15 amino acids. The germline V gene has CDR1 MGHRA and CDR2 YSYEKL. Deletions cut 3 bases from V and 2 bases from J, with 11 bases between. DNA for the CDR3: TGCGCCAGCAGCCACCACAGGGATGGCAATCAGCCCCAGCATTTT. It encodes CASSHHRDGNQPQHF.

V usage is TRBV21-1 and J usage is TRBJ1-4. TRBV21-1 is described as a pseudogene. The CDR3 contains 16 residues. CDR3 residues: CASSKERGGQCEKLFF. DNA of the CDR3: TGTGCCAGCAGCAAAGAGCGGGGGGGGCAGTGTGAAAAACTGTTTTTT.

The rearrangement joins TRBV19 to TRBJ1-5; 8 positions agree with TRBD1. The V and J ends lost 5 bases and 5 bases, in that order; junction bases with no gene match: 8. CDR3 size: 15 residues. Germline V CDR1 and CDR2: LNHDA, SQIVND (reference sequence). The DNA of the CDR3 is TGTGCCAGTAGTCCGGACAGGGTCCCCCATCAGCCCCAGCATTTT. This translates into CASSPDRVPHQPQHF. The whole variable domain, filled in from reference TRBV19 and TRBJ1-5, reads DGGITQSPKYLFRKEGQNVTLSCEQNLNHDAMYWYRQDPGQGLRLIYYSQIVNDFQKGDIAEGYSVSREKKESFPLTVTSAQKNPTAFYLCASSPDRVPHQPQHFGDGTRLSIL.

The gene calls are TRBV30 and TRBJ1-1, with D hard to call. The CDR3 extends over 15 amino acids. Germline V gene sequence: CDR1 GTSNPN, CDR2 SVGIG (reference sequence). The V and J ends lost 0 bases and 4 bases respectively, with 15 bases between them. CDR3: CAWSVHLGSITEAFF. The CDR3 DNA reads as TGTGCCTGGAGTGTACACTTGGGGAGTATCACTGAAGCTTTCTTT.

This chain connects TRBV11-2 to TRBJ1-4; 8 nucleotides line up with TRBD1. The CDR3 is 17 residues long. V gave up 4 bases and J gave up 1 base; unmatched junction bases: 8. In germline, CDR1 is SGHAT, CDR2 FQNNGV. CDR3 sequence reads: CASSSLKTGVTNEKLFF. The CDR3 DNA reads as TGTGCCAGCAGCTCATTAAAGACAGGGGTAACTAATGAAAAACTGTTTTTT. Together with reference TRBV11-2 and TRBJ1-4, the CDR3 gives the full variable domain: EAGVAQSPRYKIIEKRQSVAFWCNPISGHATLYWYQQILGQGPKLLIQFQNNGVVDDSQLPKDRFSAERLKGVDSTLKIQPAKLEDSAVYLCASSSLKTGVTNEKLFFGSGTQLSVL.

V gene TRBV6-6 combines with J gene TRBJ1-4, with a tentative D call TRBD1 (6 bases). Germline V CDR1 and CDR2: MNHNY, SVGAGI (reference sequence). Trimming left V 4 bases short and J 8 bases short, with 14 bases between. This CDR3 contains 14 residues. The CDR3 DNA follows: TGTGCCAGCAGTTCCCGGGACATGGTGGAAAAACTGTTTTTT. It encodes CASSSRDMVEKLFF.

This clone was found a few times. The genes are TRBV6-5 and TRBJ2-2; 8 nucleotides align to TRBD1. This CDR3 has 15 residues. The ends lost 4 bases at V and 5 bases at J; junction bases unmatched: 6. The germline CDR1 and CDR2 sequences are MNHEY and SVGAGI. The CDR3 DNA reads as TGTGCCAGCAGTTTGGACAGGGCCTTAACCGGGGAGCTGTTTTTT. It yields the protein CASSLDRALTGELFF.

The V call is TRBV5-1, the J call TRBJ1-2; TRBD1 matches at 7 bases. The V and J ends lost 7 bases and 4 bases, in that order; junction bases with no gene match: 7. The CDR3 is made up of 13 amino acids. In germline, CDR1 is SGHRS, CDR2 YFSETQ. For the CDR3, the DNA is TGCGCCAGCGGAGACCGGGACAGCTATGGCTACACCTTC. Translated, it gives CASGDRDSYGYTF.

This chain links TRBV5-6 with TRBJ2-5; 11 nucleotides agree with TRBD1. CDR3 length: 15 amino acids. Trimming took 4 bases from V and 5 from J; bases not matched to a gene: 7. The germline V gene encodes CDR1 SGHDT and CDR2 YYEEEE. The CDR3 region is CASSLGTGGFETQYF. The CDR3, as DNA: TGTGCCAGCAGCCTCGGGACAGGGGGGTTTGAGACCCAGTACTTC.